The T cell receptor beta chain under discussion was sequenced for a study of blood T cell repertoires in COVID-19. Study information: PBMCs, B-cell-depleted T cells, or T cells were the source of the cDNA or gDNA that made up the material.

The data were produced by immunoSEQ multiplex PCR, yet TCRdb's version contains in-frame clones alone and is incomplete. The top ten clones hold around 2.6% of a sample with approximately 320,000 clones, 90% of them seen once. This clone was recorded once. An end of the junction does not agree with germline; a read error may underlie this. Either two negative PCRs, clearance, or symptom resolution qualified Cohort 3 donors as recovered. CDR1 and CDR2 from the germline V gene are SQVTM and ANQGSEA. CDR3 length: 14 amino acids. The receptor comes from a man aged 60 to 75 who had recovered from COVID-19. Sequenced: PBMCs or T cells enriched from blood (not recorded which). The chain recombines TRBV29-1 with TRBJ2-5; 10 bases match TRBD1. The CDR3 reads CSVQDRGRQETQYF. The CDR3, as DNA: TGCAGCGTTCAAGACAGGGGGCGGCAAGAGACCCAGTACTTC.